These T cell receptor beta chains were read from a single sample in a study of blood T cell repertoires in COVID-19. Assay: immunoSEQ multiplex PCR; the TCRdb copy retains only in-frame clones and omits some. The sample has around 200,000 clones; about nine tenths are singletons. Sequencing input: PBMCs or T cells enriched from blood (not recorded which). The receptors stem from a man aged 18 to 35 with acute COVID-19. Each CDR3 is given with its conserved first and last residue. Fields, in order: clone size, J gene, V gene, D gene, CDR3 length, CDR3 DNA, CDR3 protein. A D gene is named only where the DNA matches it firmly. Clone size is not always given. Where it is, it says once, few, many or a class for expanded clones.

>NA|TRBJ1-1|TRBV6-1|TRBD1|16
TGTGCCAGCAGTGAAGTACCGGGACAGTCGAACACTGAAGCTTTCTTT
CASSEVPGQSNTEAFF
>NA|TRBJ2-5|TRBV28|NA|10
TGCCGGGGTGACCCAGAGACCCAGTACTTC
CRGDPETQYF
>NA|TRBJ1-2|TRBV7-9|TRBD1|17
TGTGCCAGCAGCTTAGCATCGACAGGGGCCTTTGGCTATGGCTACACCTTC
CASSLASTGAFGYGYTF
>NA|TRBJ1-6|TRBV19|TRBD1|13
TGTGCCAGTAGCGGGACAGGGCCTTCACCCCTCCACTTT
CASSGTGPSPLHF
>NA|TRBJ2-1|TRBV24-1|TRBD2|19
TGTGCCACCAGTGATCTGAAACTAGCGGGAGGGATGGACTACAATGAGCAGTTCTTC
CATSDLKLAGGMDYNEQFF
>NA|TRBJ1-1|TRBV27|NA|13
TGTGCCAGCAGTTTATCGTATTACAGTGAAGCTTTCTTT
CASSLSYYSEAFF
>NA|TRBJ1-6|TRBV7-9|NA|15
TGTGCCAGCAGCCTCGGACAGCCAGTTAATTCACCCCTCCACTTT
CASSLGQPVNSPLHF
>once|TRBJ2-2|TRBV4-1|TRBD2|14
TGCGCCAGCAGCCAAGGGGGGACTAAAGGGGAGCTGTTTTTT
CASSQGGTKGELFF
>NA|TRBJ1-4|TRBV5-1|NA|15
TGCGCCAGCAGCTTGGCCGGGGTAACTAATGAAAAACTGTTTTTT
CASSLAGVTNEKLFF
>NA|TRBJ1-3|TRBV28|NA|16
TGTGCCAGCAGTTTAAGGCTGGGGGCGATTGGAAACACCATATATTTT
CASSLRLGAIGNTIYF
>NA|TRBJ2-1|TRBV10-1|TRBD2|15
TGCGCCAGCTCCCCGACTAGCGGGGAGGGGGGTGAGCAGTTCTTC
CASSPTSGEGGEQFF
>NA|TRBJ2-1|TRBV9|NA|15
TGTGCCAGCAGGCCAGACACCAGCTCCTACAATGAGCAGTTCTTC
CASRPDTSSYNEQFF
>NA|TRBJ2-2|TRBV9|TRBD2|16
TGTGCCAGCAGCCCGGGACTAGCGGCGAACACCGGGGAGCTGTTTTTT
CASSPGLAANTGELFF
>NA|TRBJ2-3|TRBV7-9|TRBD2|16
TGTGCCAGCAGCACCCGACTAGCGGGAAATTCAGATACGCAGTATTTT
CASSTRLAGNSDTQYF
>NA|TRBJ1-1|TRBV10-3|TRBD1|14
TGTGCCATCAGTGAGGACAGGGATATCACTGAAGCTTTCTTT
CAISEDRDITEAFF
>NA|TRBJ2-1|TRBV3-1/TRBV3-2|NA|13
TGTGCCAGCAGCCTTGGAGAGTACAATGAGCAGTTCTTC
CASSLGEYNEQFF
>NA|TRBJ2-3|TRBV7-2|NA|15
TGTGCCAGCAGCCCCCACGAGGGTAGCACAGATACGCAGTATTTT
CASSPHEGSTDTQYF
>few|TRBJ2-5|TRBV5-4|TRBD2|15
TGTGCCAGCAGCTTCCTACCGGGAGGCGAGGAGACCCAGTACTTC
CASSFLPGGEETQYF
>NA|TRBJ2-5|TRBV27|NA|15
TGTGCCAGCAGTTCCTCCCCTAGGAGGTCGGAGACCCAGTACTTC
CASSSSPRRSETQYF
>NA|TRBJ1-1|TRBV19|TRBD1|13
TGTGCCAGTAGTACAGGGGGAAACACTGAAGCTTTCTTT
CASSTGGNTEAFF
>NA|TRBJ2-7|TRBV11-2|TRBD2|15
TGTGCCAGCAGCCCCCGGGGGGGTCTCTTCACCGAGCAGTACTTC
CASSPRGGLFTEQYF
>NA|TRBJ1-2|TRBV28|TRBD1|16
TGTGCCAGCAGTTCCCGGACATGGACAGGGGACTATGGCTACACCTTC
CASSSRTWTGDYGYTF
>NA|TRBJ1-1|TRBV7-2|NA|13
TGTGCCAGCAGCTTAGAACTCAACACTGAAGCTTTCTTT
CASSLELNTEAFF
>NA|TRBJ2-1|TRBV4-1|TRBD1|15
TGCGCCAGCAGGGGAGACAGGGGAAACCTCAATGAGCAGTTCTTC
CASRGDRGNLNEQFF
>NA|TRBJ1-2|TRBV18|NA|15
TGTGCCAGCTCACCAGTTGAAAAGGGGCCCCATGGCTACACCTTC
CASSPVEKGPHGYTF
>few|TRBJ1-1|TRBV19|TRBD1|14
TGTGCCAGTAGTATTGGACAGGGGGCTTCTGAAGCTTTCTTT
CASSIGQGASEAFF
>NA|TRBJ1-5|TRBV24-1|TRBD1|16
TGTGCCACCAGTGAAAGGGACAGGACCCCGCAGTCGCCCCAGCATTTT
CATSERDRTPQSPQHF
>NA|TRBJ1-2|TRBV2|TRBD1|16
TGTGCCGGAAGGCCGGGACAGGGGTGGAACGGCTATGGCTACACCTTC
CAGRPGQGWNGYGYTF
>NA|TRBJ2-5|TRBV5-1|NA|16
TGCGCCAGCAGCTTGGGCGGGACGGGTGGTCGAGAGACCCAGTACTTC
CASSLGGTGGRETQYF
>NA|TRBJ2-4|TRBV28|TRBD1|15
TGTGCCAGCAATCGACAGGGGATGTTCTATAACATTCAGTACTTC
CASNRQGMFYNIQYF
>NA|TRBJ1-5|TRBV5-1|NA|15
TGCGCCAGCAGCTTGGACCCAGGGGGCAATCAGCCCCAGCATTTT
CASSLDPGGNQPQHF
>once|TRBJ1-1|TRBV28|NA|14
TGTGCCAGCAGTTTGGGACACCTGAACACTGAAGCTTTCTTT
CASSLGHLNTEAFF
>few|TRBJ1-1|TRBV5-6|TRBD1|17
TGTGCCAGCAGCTCTCGAGGGAGACAGGGGACCGACACTGAAGCTTTCTTT
CASSSRGRQGTDTEAFF
>NA|TRBJ1-2|TRBV5-1|TRBD1|14
TGCGCCAGCGCAAGGGACAGGGCTGGCTATGGCTACACCTTC
CASARDRAGYGYTF
>NA|TRBJ1-1|TRBV19|NA|12
TGTGCCAGTAGTATCGTGAACACTGAAGCTTTCTTT
CASSIVNTEAFF
>NA|TRBJ2-5|TRBV3-1/TRBV3-2|TRBD2|15
TGTGCCAGCAGCCAAGAGACTAGCGAGCAAGAGACCCAGTACTTC
CASSQETSEQETQYF
>NA|TRBJ1-4|TRBV19|NA|16
TGTGCCAGTACTACAGGGTTTGAGGATGCTAATGAAAAACTGTTTTTT
CASTTGFEDANEKLFF
>NA|TRBJ2-7|TRBV6-1|NA|17
TGTGCCAGCAGTGGGGCCTCGGGGGTCCACACACCTTACGAGCAGTACTTC
CASSGASGVHTPYEQYF
>NA|TRBJ1-6|TRBV28|TRBD1|14
TGTGCCAGCAGGGGGGACAGCCCAATTCATCCCCTCCACTTT
CASRGDSPIHPLHF
>NA|TRBJ2-4|TRBV4-1|TRBD1|15
TGCGCCAGCAGCCAACAGGACAGGGAATTTGACATTCAGTACTTC
CASSQQDREFDIQYF
>NA|TRBJ1-1|TRBV6-5|NA|13
TGTGCCAGCAGTTACTCGATAGTTGGTGAAGCTTTCTTT
CASSYSIVGEAFF
>NA|TRBJ2-3|TRBV24-1|NA|15
TGTGCCACCAGTGACAAGGCTAGCGGCACAGATACGCAGTATTTT
CATSDKASGTDTQYF
>NA|TRBJ2-7|TRBV28|TRBD1|12
TGTGCCAGCATGGACAGGGGGTACGAACAGTACTTC
CASMDRGYEQYF
>NA|TRBJ2-5|TRBV10-3|TRBD1|16
TGTGCCATCAGTGAATCGCGGACAGGACACCAAGAGACCCAGTACTTC
CAISESRTGHQETQYF
>once|TRBJ2-5|TRBV7-2|TRBD2|15
TGTGCCAGCAGCGGCGGGAGTGGTGATAGGGAGACCCAGTACTTC
CASSGGSGDRETQYF
>NA|TRBJ1-6|TRBV9|TRBD1|18
TGTGCCAGCAGCGTCGGGGCAGGGGGCTCCTCCTATAATTCACCCCTCCACTTT
CASSVGAGGSSYNSPLHF
>NA|TRBJ1-1|TRBV18|NA|15
TGTGCCAGCTCACCAGACGGGGGGGGTAGGACTGAAGCTTTCTTT
CASSPDGGGRTEAFF
>NA|TRBJ2-4|TRBV7-3|TRBD1|15
TGTGCCAGCAGCTTGACAGGGATGGCCGGAAACATTCAGTACTTC
CASSLTGMAGNIQYF
>NA|TRBJ2-3|TRBV5-5|TRBD2|17
TGTGCCAGCAGCTTGGCCTCCGGAGGGACTAGGTCAGATACGCAGTATTTT
CASSLASGGTRSDTQYF
>NA|TRBJ2-3|TRBV4-2|TRBD2|20
TGTGCCAGCAGCCAAGGGGGCCGTCGGCTAGCGGTTCGCAGCACAGATACGCAGTATTTT
CASSQGGRRLAVRSTDTQYF
>NA|TRBJ2-3|TRBV30|NA|14
TGTGCCTGGAGCTTACTAGGTCCCACAGATACGCAGTATTTT
CAWSLLGPTDTQYF
>NA|TRBJ1-6|TRBV28|NA|14
TGTGCCAGCAGTTTGGGGGGGCCCGTATCACCCCTCCACTTT
CASSLGGPVSPLHF
>NA|TRBJ1-1|TRBV4-1|TRBD1|15
TGCGCCAGCAGCCAAGATCGGGACAGGAACACTGAAGCTTTCTTT
CASSQDRDRNTEAFF
>NA|TRBJ2-7|TRBV30|TRBD1|16
TGTGCCTGGAGTCCTTGGGGACAGGGATCTATTTACGAGCAGTACTTC
CAWSPWGQGSIYEQYF
>NA|TRBJ2-6|TRBV10-3|NA|16
TGTGCCACGGGGGACGGATTAAGCTCTGGGGCCAACGTCCTGACTTTC
CATGDGLSSGANVLTF
>NA|TRBJ1-3|TRBV6-5|TRBD1|14
TGTGCCAGCAGTACGACAGGGTCGGGAAACACCATATATTTT
CASSTTGSGNTIYF
>NA|TRBJ1-5|TRBV7-2|NA|15
TGTGCCAGCAGCTTAGGCCCAGGTCCAAATCAGCCCCAGCATTTT
CASSLGPGPNQPQHF
>NA|TRBJ2-7|TRBV5-4|NA|16
TGTGCCAGCAGCTTGGGCGTTAGTAGTTATTCCTACGAGCAGTACTTC
CASSLGVSSYSYEQYF
>NA|TRBJ2-2|TRBV4-1|TRBD1|16
TGCGCCAGCAGCCCCGTGGACAGGGCGAACACCGGGGAGCTGTTTTTT
CASSPVDRANTGELFF
>NA|TRBJ1-1|TRBV28|NA|16
TGTGCCAGCAGTTCTGGCGAGGGTCTTATCAACACTGAAGCTTTCTTT
CASSSGEGLINTEAFF